The 12 T cell receptor beta chains below come from one sample, sequenced in a study of cytomegalovirus exposure and HLA in healthy donors. This PCR relied on a set of 60 Vbeta primers and 13 Jbeta primers. Only in-frame clones appear in the TCRdb table, and some are missing; sequencing was by immunoSEQ multiplex PCR. The table lists some 130,000 clones, less than 80% of them singletons. Sequences were obtained from PBMCs. The receptors derive from a woman aged 45-59 years in good health and CMV-seropositive.

This chain joins TRBV9 and TRBJ1-2; TRBD1 agrees at 8 bases. This CDR3 is 16 amino acids long. Germline CDR1 reads SGDLS; CDR2 reads YYNGEE. After removal of 3 bases from V and 1 base from J, the junction contained 8 bases not matched to a gene. This CDR3 is CASSAPDGQGNYGYTF. The CDR3 DNA reads TGTGCCAGCAGCGCCCCGGATGGACAGGGTAACTATGGCTACACCTTC.

This clone was seen only a few times. The chain uses TRBV7-6 and TRBJ2-5; tentative D call: TRBD2 (5 bases). V lost 4 bases and J 4 bases, leaving 10 bases between the germline ends. This CDR3 spans 13 amino acids. Germline assignment: CDR1 SGHVS and CDR2 FNYEAQ. CDR3 protein: CASSSTDLETQYF. DNA of the CDR3: TGTGCCAGCAGCTCTACGGACTTAGAGACCCAGTACTTC.

The rearrangement links TRBV29-1 to TRBJ2-1, with 7 bases lining up with TRBD2. Per the germline V gene, CDR1 is SQVTM and CDR2 is ANQGSEA. This CDR3 region has 13 residues. Trimming at V came to 6 bases and at J to 1 base, leaving 3 bases not matched to a gene. The CDR3 DNA reads TGCAGCGTGAGGGGAGGGTCCTACAATGAGCAGTTCTTC. It specifies CSVRGGSYNEQFF.

The genes are TRBV5-1 and TRBJ1-2; weak D call: TRBD1 (6 bases). The CDR3 extends over 13 amino acids. CDR1 and CDR2 (germline): SGHRS, YFSETQ. V was clipped by 6 bases and J by 6 bases, with 15 bases between them. CDR3 sequence reads: CASTSEGDHGYTF. The CDR3 DNA reads as TGCGCCAGCACCTCTGAGGGGGATCATGGCTACACCTTC.

This clone was counted between two and nine times. V gene TRBV6-1 combines with J gene TRBJ2-5, with TRBD2 matching over 8 bases. The CDR3 covers 15 residues. Germline V gene sequence: CDR1 MNHNS, CDR2 SASEGT. V gave up 3 bases and J gave up 0 bases; unmatched junction bases: 3. The CDR3 DNA follows: TGTGCCAGCAGTGACGTACTAGCGGACCAAGAGACCCAGTACTTC. It encodes CASSDVLADQETQYF.

This clone has a handful of counts. The chain recombines TRBV29-1 with TRBJ2-6, with D uncertain. Germline V gene data show CDR1 as SQVTM and CDR2 as ANQGSEA. V lost 4 bases to trimming and J lost 0 bases, with 4 bases between them. The CDR3 is 13 residues long. CDR3 region: CSVGHSGANVLTF. DNA of the CDR3: TGCAGCGTTGGTCACTCTGGGGCCAACGTCCTGACTTTC.

V gene TRBV9 combines with J gene TRBJ1-6, with D perhaps TRBD1 (6 bases). CDR3 size: 14 residues. Germline CDR1 reads SGDLS; CDR2 reads YYNGEE. V gave up 4 bases and J gave up 9 bases, with 14 bases separating them. CDR3 residues: CASSPAGDGSPLHF. The CDR3, as DNA: TGTGCCAGCAGCCCCGCAGGGGACGGTTCACCCCTCCACTTT.

The genes are TRBV18 and TRBJ1-3; 8 bases fit TRBD1. Looked up from germline, CDR1 is KGHSH and CDR2 is LQKENI. The CDR3 runs to 16 residues. V was pared by 2 bases and J by 0 bases, with 3 bases of the junction left unmatched. CDR3 sequence (DNA): TGTGCCAGCTCACCAGGGGGACAGGTCTCTGGAAACACCATATATTTT. Protein sequence: CASSPGGQVSGNTIYF.

The chain joins TRBV7-3 to TRBJ2-5; the D gene is possibly TRBD2 (5 bases). V dropped 5 bases and J dropped 3 bases, with 10 bases sitting between them. The CDR3 consists of 13 residues. CDR1 is SGHTA, CDR2 FQGTGA, per germline. The CDR3: CASSPGFKETQYF. The CDR3 bases are TGTGCCAGCAGCCCGGGATTTAAAGAGACCCAGTACTTC.

This clone has a single count. The genes are TRBV13 and TRBJ2-1; 7 bases align to TRBD1. Trimming took 4 bases from V and 7 from J; bases not matched to a gene: 7. Germline CDR1 reads PRHDT; CDR2 reads FYEKMQ (reference sequence). CDR3 length equals 14 residues. CDR3 residues: CASSSRDRENEQFF. In DNA form, the CDR3 reads TGTGCCAGCAGCTCTCGGGACAGAGAAAATGAGCAGTTCTTC. The full variable domain, completed using reference TRBV13 and TRBJ2-1, is AAGVIQSPRHLIKEKRETATLKCYPIPRHDTVYWYQQGPGQDPQFLISFYEKMQSDKGSIPDRFSAQQFSDYHSELNMSSLELGDSALYFCASSSRDRENEQFFGPGTRLTVL.

V and J are TRBV7-2 and TRBJ1-1, with D unresolved. Trimming cost V 2 bases and J 6 bases, with 10 bases left between them. The CDR3 has 13 residues. In germline, CDR1 is SGHTA, CDR2 FQGNSA. The CDR3 region has the DNA TGTGCCAGCAGCTTAATCCCGCGGTCTGAAGCTTTCTTT. Protein product: CASSLIPRSEAFF. Full variable domain (rest looked up from reference TRBV7-2 and TRBJ1-1): GAGVSQSPSNKVTEKGKDVELRCDPISGHTALYWYRQSLGQGLEFLIYFQGNSAPDKSGLPSDRFSAERTGGSVSTLTIQRTQQEDSAVYLCASSLIPRSEAFFGQGTRLTVV.

J is TRBJ1-5 and V is TRBV19, with 9 bases fitting TRBD1. The CDR3 runs to 16 residues. Germline CDR1 LNHDA, CDR2 SQIVND (reference sequence). Losses at the gene ends were 6 bases for V and 5 bases for J; bases not matched to a gene: 11. The CDR3 DNA is TGTGCCAGTAGGGGTTCCGGGACAGGGAGGGATCAGCCCCAGCATTTT. Translation gives CASRGSGTGRDQPQHF.